The 17 T cell receptor beta chains given below trace back to one sample, sequenced in a study of T cell responses to AZD1222 COVID-19 vaccine. Measured with immunoSEQ multiplex PCR; TCRdb has only the in-frame clones, and not every one. The sample includes around 94,000 clones, roughly 80% seen only once; the top ten take over 15%. The sequencing here drew on peripheral blood, taken on day 0 of AZD1222 vaccination. Source of these receptors: an adult in good health.

The chain recombines TRBV5-4 with TRBJ1-4; 7 bases are shared with TRBD1. Germline CDR1 SGHNT, CDR2 YYREEE (reference sequence). The V segment lost 4 bases and the J segment 4 bases; nucleotides outside the gene matches: 7. The length of the CDR3 is 15 residues. Written as DNA, the CDR3 is TGTGCCAGCAGCCAACTTCAGGGGGATAATGAAAAACTGTTTTTT. This sequence encodes CASSQLQGDNEKLFF. The full variable domain, its missing parts supplied by reference TRBV5-4 and TRBJ1-4, is ETGVTQSPTHLIKTRGQQVTLRCSSQSGHNTVSWYQQALGQGPQFIFQYYREEENGRGNFPPRFSGLQFPNYSSELNVNALELDDSALYLCASSQLQGDNEKLFFGSGTQLSVL.

J is TRBJ2-1 and V is TRBV2, with D hard to call. V gave up 4 bases and J gave up 10 bases, with 5 bases separating them. The CDR3 sequence is 10 residues long. CDR1 is SNHLY and CDR2 is FYNNEI in the germline V gene. The CDR3 DNA reads TGTGCCAGCAGTGTCTGGGAGCAGTTCTTC. Its protein product is CASSVWEQFF.

J is TRBJ1-2 and V is TRBV5-4; D not certain. V lost 4 bases, J lost 6 bases, and 19 bases lay in between. The CDR3 runs to 15 residues. Germline V CDR1 and CDR2: SGHNT, YYREEE (reference sequence). The CDR3 is CASSREGTGINGYTF. The CDR3 coding sequence is TGTGCCAGCAGCCGGGAAGGAACGGGAATTAATGGCTACACCTTC.

V usage is TRBV19 and J usage is TRBJ2-5; no definite D call. The CDR3 sequence is 13 residues long. Deletions cut 1 base from V and 2 bases from J, with 5 bases between. The germline CDR1 and CDR2 sequences are LNHDA and SQIVND (reference sequence). CDR3 DNA: TGTGCCAGTAGTATAGGTAGTCAAGAGACCCAGTACTTC. It yields the protein CASSIGSQETQYF. Complete variable domain (other parts from reference TRBV19 and TRBJ2-5): DGGITQSPKYLFRKEGQNVTLSCEQNLNHDAMYWYRQDPGQGLRLIYYSQIVNDFQKGDIAEGYSVSREKKESFPLTVTSAQKNPTAFYLCASSIGSQETQYFGPGTRLLVL.

V gene TRBV18 combines with J gene TRBJ1-1; a possible D gene is TRBD1 (5 bases). This CDR3 is 13 amino acids long. CDR1 and CDR2 (germline): KGHSH, LQKENI. Trimming took 3 bases from V and 4 from J, leaving 9 bases between them. CDR3 amino acids: CASSPGTPTEAFF. The DNA of the CDR3 is TGTGCCAGCTCACCGGGGACCCCCACTGAAGCTTTCTTT.

The J gene is TRBJ2-2, the V gene TRBV18, with TRBD1 matching 7 bases. Trimming cost V 2 bases and J 4 bases; bases outside gene matches: 7. The CDR3 runs to 16 residues. CDR1 and CDR2 (germline): KGHSH, LQKENI. The CDR3 protein is CASSPMTGSVTGELFF. CDR3 coding DNA: TGTGCCAGCTCACCAATGACAGGGTCGGTCACCGGGGAGCTGTTTTTT.

This rearrangement joins TRBV24-1 to TRBJ2-1, with D uncertain. CDR1 KGHDR and CDR2 SFDVKD come from the germline V gene. CDR3 length equals 14 residues. V lost 4 bases, J lost 3 bases, and 9 bases lay in between. The CDR3 DNA sequence: TGTGCCACCAGTGACTCGGGCTTCTACAATGAGCAGTTCTTC. Encoded protein: CATSDSGFYNEQFF.

J is TRBJ2-1 and V is TRBV4-3; the D gene could be TRBD1 or TRBD2 (5 bases each). There are 17 residues in the CDR3. The germline gives CDR1 LGHNA, CDR2 YSLEER. V shed 5 bases and J shed 5 bases, with 22 bases lying between them. The CDR3 coding sequence is TGCGCCAGCAGCTTTGGAGCAGGGTTGAGGGCTAACAATGAGCAGTTCTTC. The encoded protein is CASSFGAGLRANNEQFF.

This sequence joins TRBV5-8 and TRBJ1-2, with D unclear. The length of the CDR3 is 12 residues. Trimming left V 7 bases short and J 4 bases short, with 11 bases between. Germline V gene data show CDR1 as SGHTS and CDR2 as YDEGEE. Here the CDR3 DNA reads TGTGCCAGCGGTCGTCAGGTCTATGGCTACACCTTC. Protein product: CASGRQVYGYTF.

The CDR3 region is CASSLWQGAGNEQFF. Written as DNA, the CDR3 is TGCGCCAGCAGCTTGTGGCAGGGGGCGGGGAATGAGCAGTTCTTC. The rearrangement uses TRBV5-1 and TRBJ2-1; 8 nucleotides match TRBD1. The CDR3 extends over 15 amino acids. With V trimmed by 1 base and J by 7 bases, 7 bases remained unmatched. Germline V gives CDR1 SGHRS, CDR2 YFSETQ.

The rearrangement joins TRBV18 to TRBJ1-2; a weak D match, TRBD1 (5 bases). Trimming removed 2 bases from V and 3 bases from J, with 10 bases in between. The CDR3 spans 14 residues. From germline, CDR1 is KGHSH and CDR2 LQKENI. The CDR3 nucleotides read TGTGCCAGCTCACCAATCTTAGGGGACTATGGCTACACCTTC. Amino acid sequence: CASSPILGDYGYTF. The variable domain in full, with the rest retrieved from reference TRBV18 and TRBJ1-2, is NAGVMQNPRHLVRRRGQEARLRCSPMKGHSHVYWYRQLPEEGLKFMVYLQKENIIDESGMPKERFSAEFPKEGPSILRIQQVVRGDSAAYFCASSPILGDYGYTFGSGTRLTVV.

V usage is TRBV6-6 and J usage is TRBJ2-7, with 8 bases matching TRBD1. Germline CDR1 and CDR2: MNHNY and SVGAGI (reference sequence). V was clipped by 6 bases and J by 1 base; unmatched bases: 8. The CDR3 totals 15 residues. The CDR3 DNA is TGTGCCAGCAGCCTCGGACAGGGAAGGTCCTACGAGCAGTACTTC. It is translated as CASSLGQGRSYEQYF.

This clone came up once. The gene calls are TRBV6-2 or TRBV6-3 and TRBJ1-6; TRBD1 agrees at 7 bases. The CDR3 runs to 16 residues. V shed 2 bases and J 9 bases; nucleotides not matched to a gene: 10. Germline CDR1 and CDR2: MNHEY and SVGEGT. The CDR3 region has the DNA TGTGCCAGCAGTTACGCCGACAGGGCCAGCGGTTCACCCCTCCACTTT. This encodes CASSYADRASGSPLHF.

V gene TRBV28 combines with J gene TRBJ1-2; D is unclear. The germline V gene encodes CDR1 MDHEN and CDR2 SYDVKM. Deletions cut 7 bases from V and 5 bases from J, with 14 bases between. This CDR3 has 13 residues. For the CDR3, the DNA is TGTGCCAGCATCGCCGGCGGGGAATATGGCTACACCTTC. It translates to CASIAGGEYGYTF.

This chain uses TRBV11-2 with TRBJ1-2, with unresolved D. Germline V CDR1 and CDR2: SGHAT, FQNNGV. The V and J ends lost 1 base and 7 bases respectively, with 4 bases between them. CDR3 size: 11 residues. CDR3 coding DNA: TGTGCCAGCAGCTTAGGGGCTGGCTACACCTTC. Protein: CASSLGAGYTF. The variable domain in full, with the rest retrieved from reference TRBV11-2 and TRBJ1-2, is EAGVAQSPRYKIIEKRQSVAFWCNPISGHATLYWYQQILGQGPKLLIQFQNNGVVDDSQLPKDRFSAERLKGVDSTLKIQPAKLEDSAVYLCASSLGAGYTFGSGTRLTVV.

In this sample, this clone turned up once. The rearrangement links TRBV7-2 to TRBJ2-5; D gene unclear. Trimming took 7 bases from V and 4 from J, leaving 10 bases between them. This CDR3 spans 12 amino acids. The germline CDR1 and CDR2 sequences are SGHTA and FQGNSA. The CDR3 here is CASTLPRETQYF. CDR3 nucleotides: TGTGCCAGCACCCTGCCTCGAGAGACCCAGTACTTC.

The rearrangement uses TRBV4-3 and TRBJ2-7; no clear D. Trimming removed 1 base at V and 2 bases at J, with 12 bases between. This CDR3 is 15 amino acids long. Germline V gene sequence: CDR1 LGHNA, CDR2 YSLEER. CDR3 sequence (DNA): TGCGCCAGCAGCCAAGGTTGGCAGAAAGCCTACGAGCAGTACTTC. This codes for CASSQGWQKAYEQYF.